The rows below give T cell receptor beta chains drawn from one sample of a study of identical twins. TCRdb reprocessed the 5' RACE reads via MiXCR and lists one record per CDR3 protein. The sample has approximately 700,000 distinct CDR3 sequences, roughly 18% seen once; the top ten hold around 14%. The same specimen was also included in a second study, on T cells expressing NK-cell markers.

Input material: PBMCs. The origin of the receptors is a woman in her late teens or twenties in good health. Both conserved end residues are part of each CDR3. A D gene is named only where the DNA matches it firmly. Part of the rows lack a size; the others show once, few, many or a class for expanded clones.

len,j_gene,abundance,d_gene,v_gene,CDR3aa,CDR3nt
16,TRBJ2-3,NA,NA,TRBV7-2,CASSGGLLGVTDTQYF,TGTGCCAGCAGCGGCGGACTCCTGGGAGTCACAGATACGCAGTATTTT
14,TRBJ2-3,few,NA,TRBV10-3,CAISDIGFTDTQYF,TGTGCCATCAGTGACATCGGGTTCACAGATACGCAGTATTTT
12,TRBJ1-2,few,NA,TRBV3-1,CASSQRTYGYTF,TGTGCCAGCAGCCAACGGACATATGGCTACACCTTC
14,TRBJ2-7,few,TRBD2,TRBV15,CATSRVTGGDEQYF,TGTGCCACCAGCAGAGTGACGGGAGGCGACGAGCAGTACTTC
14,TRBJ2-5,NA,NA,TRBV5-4,CASSQRRDQETQYF,TGTGCCAGCAGCCAGCGACGAGACCAAGAGACCCAGTACTTC
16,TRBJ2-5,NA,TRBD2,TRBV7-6,CASSIGLADYQETQYF,TGTGCCAGCAGCATAGGACTAGCTGATTACCAAGAGACCCAGTACTTC
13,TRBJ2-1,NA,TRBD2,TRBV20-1,CSAMSGGYNEQFF,TGCAGTGCTATGAGCGGGGGGTACAATGAGCAGTTCTTC
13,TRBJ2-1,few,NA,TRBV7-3,CASSSGAGRYLFF,TGTGCCAGCAGCTCGGGGGCAGGGAGGTATCTGTTCTTC
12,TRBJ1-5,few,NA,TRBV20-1,CSAIRGNQPQHF,TGCAGTGCTATCCGGGGTAATCAGCCCCAGCATTTT
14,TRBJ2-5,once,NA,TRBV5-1,CASSLGPGFETQYF,TGCGCCAGCAGCTTGGGGCCAGGGTTCGAGACCCAGTACTTC
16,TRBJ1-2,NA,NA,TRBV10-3,CAISETGRSGNYGYTF,TGTGCCATCAGCGAAACGGGGCGGTCCGGTAACTATGGCTACACCTTC
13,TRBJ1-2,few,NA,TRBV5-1,CASSLSQIYGYTF,TGCGCCAGCAGCTTGAGCCAGATCTATGGCTACACCTTC
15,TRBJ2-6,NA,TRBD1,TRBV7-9,CASSSGQAGANVLTF,TGTGCCAGCAGCTCGGGACAGGCTGGGGCCAACGTCCTGACTTTC
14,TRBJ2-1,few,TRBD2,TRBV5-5,CASSWSGGLNEQFF,TGTGCCAGCAGCTGGAGCGGGGGGTTGAATGAGCAGTTCTTC
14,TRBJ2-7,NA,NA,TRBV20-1,CSASGTRDLNEQYF,TGCAGTGCTTCTGGCACCCGGGACTTGAACGAGCAGTACTTC
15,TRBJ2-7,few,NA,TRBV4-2,CASSQGTGGDYEQYF,TGTGCCAGCAGCCAAGGGACGGGGGGCGACTACGAGCAGTACTTC
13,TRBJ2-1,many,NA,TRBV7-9,CASSLAWGEEQFF,TGTGCCAGCAGCTTAGCATGGGGAGAGGAGCAGTTCTTC
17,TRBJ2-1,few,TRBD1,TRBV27,CASSFLNRGWPYNEQFF,TGTGCCAGCAGTTTTTTAAACAGGGGGTGGCCCTACAATGAGCAGTTCTTC
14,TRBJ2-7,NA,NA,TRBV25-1,CASSESPGSYEQYF,TGTGCCAGCAGTGAATCCCCAGGGTCCTACGAGCAGTACTTC
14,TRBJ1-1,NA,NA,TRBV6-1,CASRPVGQNTEAFF,TGTGCCAGCAGGCCCGTCGGGCAAAACACTGAAGCTTTCTTT
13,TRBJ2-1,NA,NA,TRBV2,CASRGEGGHEQFF,TGTGCCAGCAGGGGGGAAGGGGGACATGAGCAGTTCTTC
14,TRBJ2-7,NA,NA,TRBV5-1,CASSHRGGVYELYF,TGCGCCAGCAGCCACAGGGGAGGTGTCTACGAGCTGTACTTC
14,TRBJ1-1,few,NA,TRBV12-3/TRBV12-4,CASSSSGPLSEAFF,TGTGCCAGCAGTTCGTCGGGCCCTCTGTCGGAAGCTTTCTTT
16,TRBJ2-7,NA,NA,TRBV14,CASSAYPRDHLYEQYF,TGTGCCAGCAGCGCGTACCCACGGGATCATCTTTACGAGCAGTACTTC
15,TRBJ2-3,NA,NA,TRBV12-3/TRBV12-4,CASSFFGRGTDTQYF,TGTGCCAGCAGTTTTTTCGGGCGGGGCACAGATACGCAGTATTTT
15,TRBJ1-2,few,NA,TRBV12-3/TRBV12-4,CASSPRQATNYGYTF,TGTGCCAGCAGTCCGAGACAGGCCACTAACTATGGCTACACCTTC
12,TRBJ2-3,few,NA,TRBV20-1,CSAQGGADTQYF,TGCAGTGCTCAAGGGGGGGCAGATACGCAGTATTTT
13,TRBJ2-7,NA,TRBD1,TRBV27,CASRPGQVSSQYF,TGTGCCAGCAGACCGGGACAGGTCTCCTCACAGTACTTC
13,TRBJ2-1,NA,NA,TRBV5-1,CASSGGPHNEQFF,TGCGCCAGCAGTGGCGGGCCCCACAATGAGCAGTTCTTC
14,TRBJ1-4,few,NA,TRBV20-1,CSASVGSTNEKLFF,TGCAGTGCTAGTGTTGGCTCAACTAATGAAAAACTGTTTTTT
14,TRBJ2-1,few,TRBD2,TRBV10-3,CAISLSGRNNEQFF,TGTGCCATCAGCCTGAGCGGGAGGAACAATGAGCAGTTCTTC
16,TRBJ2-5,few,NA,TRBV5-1,CASSSGATGVQETQYF,TGCGCCAGCAGCTCGGGGGCTACAGGGGTCCAAGAGACCCAGTACTTC
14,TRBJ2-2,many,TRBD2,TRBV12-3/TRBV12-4,CASSRTSSTGELFF,TGTGCCAGCAGTCGGACTAGCTCCACCGGGGAGCTGTTTTTT
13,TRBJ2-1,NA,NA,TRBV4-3,CASSQVGTNEQFF,TGCGCCAGCAGCCAAGTAGGGACCAATGAGCAGTTCTTC
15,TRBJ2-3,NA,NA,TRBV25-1,CASRRRGVSTDTQYF,TGTGCCAGCAGGAGGAGAGGGGTTAGCACAGATACGCAGTATTTT